This TCR beta chain came from a study of blood T cells in healthy people across ages. Whole-study findings and limits: Naive T cell percentage showed a strong correlation with the diversity of TCR beta. Donors of long life had a larger count of naive CD4+ cells and greater diversity than aged donors.

Details on this clonotype: The antigen remains undetermined.

The people who gave samples were healthy Caucasians from Russia, aged about 6 to 100. It was with a sample-barcoded 5' primer and a J-beta primer mix that a second PCR of about 6 to 12 cycles was run. Sequencing of every sample gave 2.5 million or more CDR3-containing paired-end reads. TCRdb itself ran the 5' RACE reads through MiXCR, one entry per CDR3 protein. The table records over 1,500,000 distinct CDR3 sequences, less than 50% of them present only once. Losses at the gene ends were 9 bases for V and 11 bases for J; bases not matched to a gene: 20. CDR1 and CDR2 from the germline V gene are MNHNY and SVGAGI (reference sequence). CDR3 length: 15 amino acids.

V gene TRBV6-6 combines with J gene TRBJ2-5; 8 bases map to TRBD2. The TCR sequence derives from a woman aged 40 to 50 in good health. The source material was blood. CDR3 nucleotides: TGTGCCAGTAGTGGGGGACTAGTCCCCGACAATGAGCAGTACTTC. It translates to CASSGGLVPDNEQYF.